The 28 T cell receptor beta chains below all came from one sample that was sequenced in a study of cytomegalovirus exposure and HLA in healthy donors. Primers: 60 Vbeta forward and 13 Jbeta reverse. Repertoires were generated with immunoSEQ multiplex PCR, while TCRdb's copy carries only in-frame clones and drops some. The table has 110,000 to 150,000 clones, roughly 70% seen once. Sequences were obtained from PBMCs. All receptors derive from a man aged 30-40 years in good health and CMV-seronegative.

The chain combines TRBV5-1 with TRBJ2-3, with D tentatively TRBD1 (5 bases). Trimming took off 3 bases at V and 4 bases at J, with 9 bases between the two ends. The CDR3 is made up of 13 amino acids. Germline lookup yields CDR1 SGHRS and CDR2 YFSETQ. As DNA, the CDR3 is TGCGCCAGCAGCTCGGACAAGCCAGATACGCAGTATTTT. This translates into CASSSDKPDTQYF.

V gene TRBV4-1 combines with J gene TRBJ1-4; a weak D match, TRBD1 (6 bases). The CDR3 sequence is 16 residues long. Looked up from germline, CDR1 is MGHRA and CDR2 is YSYEKL. Trimming cost V 4 bases and J 7 bases, with 19 bases left between them. The CDR3 is CASSPQIGGGGEKLFF. CDR3 DNA sequence: TGCGCCAGCAGCCCTCAAATTGGGGGGGGCGGTGAAAAACTGTTTTTT.

The V call is TRBV28, the J call TRBJ2-1; D may be TRBD1 (6 bases). The CDR3 covers 12 residues. V dropped 6 bases and J dropped 8 bases, with 11 bases sitting between them. Germline CDR1 and CDR2: MDHEN and SYDVKM. Here the CDR3 DNA reads TGTGCCAGCAGCCCAAAGGGGGATGAGCAGTTCTTC. The encoded protein is CASSPKGDEQFF.

The gene calls are TRBV29-1 and TRBJ2-4; 10 bases fit TRBD2. The CDR3 is 15 amino acids. The trim removed 6 bases at V and 6 bases at J, leaving 11 bases unmatched. In germline, CDR1 is SQVTM, CDR2 ANQGSEA. The CDR3 DNA reads as TGCAGCGTCGTGATGACTCGGACTAGCGGAAACATTCAGTACTTC. This translates into CSVVMTRTSGNIQYF.

The chain has TRBV7-8 and TRBJ1-2, with D maybe TRBD1 (5 bases). V lost 10 bases to trimming and J lost 5 bases, with 17 bases between them. Germline V CDR1 and CDR2: SGHVS, FQNEAQ. This CDR3 has 13 amino acids. CDR3 DNA: TGTGCCACCCGGAAGGGGATGCAGTATGGCTACACCTTC. Translated: CATRKGMQYGYTF.

The chain's CDR3 is CASVGILNTEAFF. CDR3 bases: TGTGCCAGCGTCGGGATTCTAAACACTGAAGCTTTCTTT. This chain links TRBV27 with TRBJ1-1; D is uncertain. CDR1 MNHEY and CDR2 SMNVEV come from the germline V gene (reference sequence). The CDR3 consists of 13 residues. V was clipped by 8 bases and J by 2 bases, with 12 bases between them.

The V call is TRBV7-2, the J call TRBJ2-2; 14 bases fit TRBD2. Germline loops: CDR1 SGHTA, CDR2 FQGNSA. The CDR3 runs to 17 residues. After removal of 4 bases from V and 8 bases from J, the junction contained 9 bases not matched to a gene. CDR3 sequence reads: CASSSTGTSGRSGELFF. The CDR3 region has the DNA TGTGCCAGCAGCTCGACCGGGACTAGCGGGAGATCTGGGGAGCTGTTTTTT.

Within the sample, this clone is medium-sized. This chain uses TRBV6-6 with TRBJ1-1; perhaps TRBD1 as D (6 bases). Deletions cut 6 bases from V and 1 base from J, with 18 bases between. The V gene's germline CDR1 is MNHNY and CDR2 SVGAGI (reference sequence). The CDR3 covers 16 residues. The CDR3 here is CASRLQGNIKNTEAFF. The CDR3 DNA is TGTGCCAGCAGATTACAGGGTAATATAAAGAACACTGAAGCTTTCTTT.

V usage is TRBV6-6 and J usage is TRBJ2-7; the D gene is possibly TRBD1 (6 bases). Deletions cut 6 bases from V and 1 base from J, with 16 bases between. Germline V gene lookup returns CDR1 MNHNY and CDR2 SVGAGI (reference sequence). This CDR3 spans 15 amino acids. The CDR3 reads CASRPPRDTSYEQYF. The CDR3 coding sequence is TGTGCCAGCAGACCCCCTAGGGACACATCCTACGAGCAGTACTTC.

This chain uses TRBV5-1 with TRBJ2-3; maybe TRBD1 (7 bases). Germline lookup yields CDR1 SGHRS and CDR2 YFSETQ. The CDR3 length is 15 residues. The germline V and J ends were trimmed by 4 bases and 2 bases, with 14 bases remaining between them. The CDR3 loop is CASSAGQSSTDTQYF. The CDR3 DNA follows: TGCGCCAGCAGCGCGGGACAGAGCTCCACAGATACGCAGTATTTT.

The chain joins TRBV7-9 to TRBJ2-7, with D possibly being TRBD2 (5 bases). The CDR3 runs to 13 residues. Looked up from germline, CDR1 is SEHNR and CDR2 is FQNEAQ (reference sequence). With 5 bases removed from V and 3 bases from J, the gap between germline ends came to 11 bases. The CDR3, as DNA: TGTGCCAGCAGCGCGGACGGGAACTACGAGCAGTACTTC. Residues: CASSADGNYEQYF.

Turning to this clone: Other DNA sequences from this sample encode an identical CDR3 as well. V and J are TRBV13 and TRBJ2-7; D possibly corresponds to TRBD2 (6 bases). V dropped 7 bases and J dropped 6 bases, with 16 bases sitting between them. Germline V gene lookup returns CDR1 PRHDT and CDR2 FYEKMQ (reference sequence). This CDR3 has 13 residues. In nucleotides, the CDR3 is TGTGCCAGCACGCACCGCGGGGACGCCGAGCAGTACTTC. Its translation: CASTHRGDAEQYF.

This rearrangement joins TRBV7-6 to TRBJ2-2; tentatively, D is TRBD1 (5 bases). Trimming pared 0 bases from V and 2 bases from J, leaving 13 bases between. CDR3 length: 17 residues. From germline, CDR1 is SGHVS and CDR2 FNYEAQ. CDR3 in DNA: TGTGCCAGCAGCTTAGCGGGAAACAGGTTAAACACCGGGGAGCTGTTTTTT. It encodes CASSLAGNRLNTGELFF.

The table lists this clone with a few counts. J is TRBJ1-1 and V is TRBV7-9; TRBD1 is a possible D gene (6 bases). CDR1 SEHNR and CDR2 FQNEAQ come from the germline V gene (reference sequence). The CDR3 loop spans 13 amino acids. V gave up 8 bases and J gave up 4 bases, with 14 bases separating them. In DNA, the CDR3 is TGTGCCAGCCACCGGGACACCGGCACTGAAGCTTTCTTT. Its protein product is CASHRDTGTEAFF.

This clone was seen only a few times. The chain recombines TRBV6-5 with TRBJ1-2, with 7 bases identical to TRBD1. The CDR3 has 15 amino acids. V was clipped by 4 bases and J by 4 bases; unmatched bases: 9. Germline CDR1 MNHEY, CDR2 SVGAGI. In DNA, the CDR3 is TGTGCCAGCAGTTTGGGGACAGAGGGAGGCTATGGCTACACCTTC. Translation gives CASSLGTEGGYGYTF.

This clone was observed once. This chain links TRBV2 with TRBJ1-1; no clear D. Germline lookup yields CDR1 SNHLY and CDR2 FYNNEI. With 6 bases removed from V and 1 base from J, the gap between germline ends came to 15 bases. There are 15 residues in the CDR3. CDR3 DNA sequence: TGTGCCAGCAGCGGGTTAGTCTTAGGGAACACTGAAGCTTTCTTT. Translated: CASSGLVLGNTEAFF.

This clone came up a few times. The chain carries TRBV11-2 and TRBJ2-7, with D possibly being TRBD2 (5 bases). V was shortened by 1 base and J by 4 bases, with 11 bases between the two germline ends. The CDR3 is 14 amino acids. Germline-derived CDR1 and CDR2 are SGHAT and FQNNGV. The CDR3 sequence: CASSLVYRGYEQYF. Here the CDR3 DNA reads TGTGCCAGCAGCTTAGTTTATAGAGGGTACGAGCAGTACTTC.

The chain employs TRBV27 and TRBJ1-2; perhaps TRBD1 as D (6 bases). This CDR3 has 16 residues. The germline CDR1 and CDR2 sequences are MNHEY and SMNVEV (reference sequence). The V end was cut by 0 bases, the J end by 7 bases, with 18 bases between. CDR3 in DNA: TGTGCCAGCAGTTTATCGTGGACAGTCGCCTCCGGTGGCTACACCTTC. This codes for CASSLSWTVASGGYTF.

As DNA, the CDR3 is TGTGCCAGTCAGGGCGGGAGGGCCGGTACGCAGTATTTT. Its translation is CASQGGRAGTQYF. The V and J genes are TRBV27 and TRBJ2-3, with 9 bases fitting TRBD2. The CDR3 sequence is 13 residues long. CDR1 and CDR2 (germline): MNHEY, SMNVEV (reference sequence). Trimming cost V 9 bases and J 8 bases; bases outside gene matches: 9.

V gene TRBV27 combines with J gene TRBJ2-7; D might be TRBD1 (5 bases). Trimming took off 8 bases at V and 4 bases at J, with 12 bases between the two ends. Germline assignment: CDR1 MNHEY and CDR2 SMNVEV (reference sequence). The CDR3 is 12 residues long. In DNA form, the CDR3 reads TGTGCCAGCCAGGGTCAGGGATACGAGCAGTACTTC. It yields the protein CASQGQGYEQYF.

CDR3: CASTLGQGVGNTIYF. The CDR3 DNA sequence: TGTGCCAGCACCCTGGGACAGGGGGTGGGAAACACCATATATTTT. The chain joins TRBV5-6 to TRBJ1-3, with TRBD1 matching 11 bases. Germline trimming cut 6 bases from V and 4 bases from J; bases unmatched to any gene: 6. CDR3 length: 15 amino acids. In germline, CDR1 is SGHDT, CDR2 YYEEEE.

The chain uses TRBV13 and TRBJ2-3; 11 bases map to TRBD2. Losses at the gene ends were 4 bases for V and 4 bases for J; bases not matched to a gene: 7. CDR1 PRHDT and CDR2 FYEKMQ come from the germline V gene (reference sequence). The CDR3 contains 16 residues. The CDR3 DNA reads TGTGCCAGCAGCTCGTTAGCGGGAGGGAGGGCAGATACGCAGTATTTT. This codes for CASSSLAGGRADTQYF.

The chain recombines TRBV7-9 with TRBJ2-4; tentatively, D is TRBD1 (6 bases). The CDR3 loop spans 19 amino acids. Trimming removed 5 bases from V and 6 bases from J, with 29 bases in between. CDR1 is SEHNR and CDR2 is FQNEAQ in the germline V gene (reference sequence). CDR3 DNA: TGTGCCAGCAGCGCTGACAGCGAAATGACCCCAAGGGGGAGAAACATTCAGTACTTC. This codes for CASSADSEMTPRGRNIQYF.

The gene calls are TRBV19 and TRBJ2-7, with 11 bases aligning to TRBD1. Trimming removed 7 bases from V and 7 bases from J; junction bases left unmatched: 3. The CDR3 covers 12 residues. Germline V gene lookup returns CDR1 LNHDA and CDR2 SQIVND (reference sequence). Here the CDR3 DNA reads TGTGCCAGTACAGGACAGGGGGCAGAGCAGTACTTC. It codes for CASTGQGAEQYF.

This chain joins TRBV2 and TRBJ1-1; TRBD1 is a possible D gene (5 bases). Germline V gives CDR1 SNHLY, CDR2 FYNNEI. Trimming took 7 bases from V and 5 from J, leaving 8 bases between them. This CDR3 is 11 amino acids long. CDR3 bases: TGTGCCAGCAAGGGGTATACTGAAGCTTTCTTT. It translates to CASKGYTEAFF.

As concerns this clone: Sequence at one end of the junction differs from germline and may be a read error. The CDR3 loop is CASGSSGFPGANGLTF. CDR3 nucleotides: TGTGCCAGCGGATCCTCAGGGTTCCCTGGGGCCAACGGCCTGACTTTC. The V call is TRBV9, the J call TRBJ2-6; a weak D match, TRBD1 (5 bases). The CDR3 loop spans 16 amino acids. Germline V gene sequence: CDR1 SGDLS, CDR2 YYNGEE.

The chain links TRBV6-5 to TRBJ2-5; 8 nucleotides agree with TRBD2. Near its end, the DNA agrees better with TRBJ2-7, so the J call may be wrong. The CDR3 consists of 14 residues. Germline V lookup: CDR1 MNHEY, CDR2 SVGAGI. The CDR3 here is CASSLSGGVNEQYF. DNA of the CDR3: TGTGCCAGCAGCCTCTCGGGAGGGGTCAACGAGCAGTACTTC.

This chain joins TRBV5-4 and TRBJ1-3, with D hard to call. V was trimmed by 1 base and J by 0 bases, leaving 11 bases between them. The CDR3 spans 16 residues. CDR1 and CDR2 from the germline V gene are SGHNT and YYREEE (reference sequence). The DNA of the CDR3 is TGTGCCAGCAGCTTGCAAGCGGATCCCTCTGGAAACACCATATATTTT. As protein: CASSLQADPSGNTIYF.